Following are 20 T cell receptor beta chains from one sample sequenced in a study of cytomegalovirus exposure and HLA in healthy donors. The PCR employed 60 Vbeta primers together with 13 Jbeta primers. Assay: immunoSEQ multiplex PCR; the TCRdb copy retains only in-frame clones and omits some. The sample records approximately 190,000 clones, 81% being singletons. Material for sequencing was PBMCs. These receptors came from a man aged 50 to 59 in good health and CMV-seronegative.

J is TRBJ1-1 and V is TRBV5-6; TRBD1 might be the D (6 bases). The CDR3 length is 15 residues. Trimming cost V 3 bases and J 0 bases, with 12 bases left between them. Germline V gives CDR1 SGHDT, CDR2 YYEEEE. As DNA, the CDR3 is TGTGCCAGCAGCTCGTTGGACAGATTGAACACTGAAGCTTTCTTT. It translates to CASSSLDRLNTEAFF.

This clone was seen ten or more times. The J gene is TRBJ2-1, the V gene TRBV6-4; D remains unclear. CDR3 length: 13 residues. V was shortened by 6 bases and J by 8 bases, with 14 bases between the two germline ends. Germline CDR1 reads MRHNA; CDR2 reads SNTAGT. The CDR3, as DNA: TGTGCCAGCAGCCCGAGTGAAACAGATGAGCAGTTCTTC. The encoded protein is CASSPSETDEQFF.

The CDR3, as DNA: TGCGCCAGCAGCCCAGGGTTACTGGGTGAAAAACTGTTTTTT. It encodes CASSPGLLGEKLFF. The chain combines TRBV4-1 with TRBJ1-4, with D maybe TRBD1 (5 bases). V dropped 4 bases and J dropped 7 bases, with 13 bases sitting between them. This CDR3 region has 14 residues. From germline, CDR1 is MGHRA and CDR2 YSYEKL.

The chain joins TRBV7-9 to TRBJ2-1; TRBD2 might be the D (5 bases). Germline lookup yields CDR1 SEHNR and CDR2 FQNEAQ (reference sequence). This CDR3 region has 16 residues. V was clipped by 2 bases and J by 6 bases, with 17 bases between them. The CDR3 DNA reads TGTGCCAGCAGCTTACCCGACTACTCTTCTCTCAATGAGCAGTTCTTC. Translated: CASSLPDYSSLNEQFF. The whole variable domain, remainder taken from reference TRBV7-9 and TRBJ2-1, is DTGVSQNPRHKITKRGQNVTFRCDPISEHNRLYWYRQTLGQGPEFLTYFQNEAQLEKSRLLSDRFSAERPKGSFSTLEIQRTEQGDSAMYLCASSLPDYSSLNEQFFGPGTRLTVL.

The V and J genes are TRBV5-4 and TRBJ2-7, with TRBD1 matching 7 bases. This CDR3 comprises 12 residues. V lost 3 bases and J lost 6; bases outside the gene matches: 3. Germline lookup yields CDR1 SGHNT and CDR2 YYREEE (reference sequence). The CDR3 nucleotides read TGTGCCAGCAGCTCGACAGGGTTCGAGCAGTACTTC. Its translation is CASSSTGFEQYF.

V and J are TRBV4-1 and TRBJ2-5; TRBD2 is a possible D gene (5 bases). The DNA matches TRBJ2-7 better at its end, which makes the J call doubtful. Germline V gives CDR1 MGHRA, CDR2 YSYEKL. The CDR3 loop spans 13 amino acids. CDR3 DNA sequence: TGCGCCAGCAGCCAAATCCGGGACTACGAGCAGTACTTC. This sequence encodes CASSQIRDYEQYF.

V gene TRBV4-2 combines with J gene TRBJ2-2; D is possibly TRBD1 (6 bases). This CDR3 has 15 residues. Germline values: CDR1 LGHNA, CDR2 YNFKEQ. V was clipped by 4 bases and J by 9 bases, with 18 bases between them. As DNA, the CDR3 is TGTGCCAGCAGCCCGTACCCGAACAGGGACCGGGAGCTGTTTTTT. It is translated as CASSPYPNRDRELFF.

The chain links TRBV7-9 to TRBJ1-2; D call uncertain. CDR1 and CDR2 (germline): SEHNR, FQNEAQ (reference sequence). CDR3 length: 13 amino acids. The V end lost 2 bases, the J end lost 4 bases, and 8 bases lay between the germline ends. CDR3: CASSLWEGYGYTF. In DNA form, the CDR3 reads TGTGCCAGCAGCTTATGGGAGGGCTATGGCTACACCTTC. The full variable domain, completed using reference TRBV7-9 and TRBJ1-2, is DTGVSQNPRHKITKRGQNVTFRCDPISEHNRLYWYRQTLGQGPEFLTYFQNEAQLEKSRLLSDRFSAERPKGSFSTLEIQRTEQGDSAMYLCASSLWEGYGYTFGSGTRLTVV.

The J gene is TRBJ1-1, the V gene TRBV27; weak D call: TRBD1 (6 bases). CDR3 length: 13 residues. V was shortened by 6 bases and J by 7 bases, with 15 bases between the two germline ends. From germline, CDR1 is MNHEY and CDR2 SMNVEV (reference sequence). The CDR3 DNA follows: TGTGCCAGCAGACTAGGACAGCTAGGTGAAGCTTTCTTT. Residues: CASRLGQLGEAFF.

Written as DNA, the CDR3 is TGTGCCAGCTCACCACCGTCGGGGGGAACCCTCAAGCAGTACTTC. It translates to CASSPPSGGTLKQYF. The gene calls are TRBV18 and TRBJ2-7, with 7 nucleotides matching TRBD2. Trimming cost V 0 bases and J 8 bases; bases outside gene matches: 10. This CDR3 spans 15 amino acids. Germline CDR1 reads KGHSH; CDR2 reads LQKENI.

This clone has more than one count but fewer than ten. The CDR3 loop reads CASSPAGGLYEKLFF. In DNA, the CDR3 is TGCGCCAGCAGCCCCGCGGGGGGCCTTTATGAAAAACTGTTTTTT. The J gene is TRBJ1-4, the V gene TRBV5-1; TRBD1 might be the D (6 bases). Trimming took 4 bases from V and 6 from J, leaving 16 bases between them. Germline V gene sequence: CDR1 SGHRS, CDR2 YFSETQ. The CDR3 runs 15 residues.

The chain carries TRBV5-1 and TRBJ2-5, with D tentatively TRBD2 (6 bases). Trimming took 4 bases from V and 2 from J, leaving 15 bases between them. This CDR3 is built from 15 residues. Per germline, CDR1 SGHRS and CDR2 YFSETQ. The chain's CDR3 is CASSPRGNTQETQYF. In nucleotides, the CDR3 is TGCGCCAGCAGCCCTCGGGGGAACACTCAAGAGACCCAGTACTTC.

This clone occurred a few times. The chain combines TRBV11-2 with TRBJ1-4; the match to TRBD1 covers 8 bases. V trimming: 4 bases; J trimming: 2 bases; junction bases outside the gene matches: 12. In germline, CDR1 is SGHAT, CDR2 FQNNGV. The CDR3 sequence is 18 residues long. CDR3 nucleotide sequence: TGTGCCAGCAGCTCCCGGGCCGGGACAGGCGCGACTAATGAAAAACTGTTTTTT. Translating it yields CASSSRAGTGATNEKLFF.

The chain couples TRBV7-6 to TRBJ2-7; 8 bases map to TRBD2. The J segment lost 6 bases and the V segment lost 3 bases, leaving 7 bases of the junction unmatched. This CDR3 has 14 residues. The germline V gene has CDR1 SGHVS and CDR2 FNYEAQ. CDR3 loop: CASSFGGGLVEQYF. CDR3 DNA sequence: TGTGCCAGCAGCTTTGGCGGGGGGCTCGTCGAGCAGTACTTC.

The rearrangement joins TRBV5-6 to TRBJ2-3, with TRBD1 as a possible D gene (6 bases). Trimming removed 5 bases at V and 3 bases at J, with 13 bases between. This CDR3 region has 14 residues. Germline loops: CDR1 SGHDT, CDR2 YYEEEE. In nucleotides, the CDR3 is TGTGCCAGCAGGGGGGCCGGTGGGACAGATACGCAGTATTTT. It specifies CASRGAGGTDTQYF.

In its sample, this clone was seen once. The rearrangement uses TRBV6-5 and TRBJ1-6, with 9 nucleotides matching TRBD1. V lost 5 bases and J lost 10; bases outside the gene matches: 6. This CDR3 comprises 14 residues. The germline V gene encodes CDR1 MNHEY and CDR2 SVGAGI. The DNA for the CDR3 is TGTGCCAGCAGTAAAGGACAGGGGCACTCACCCCTCCACTTT. It translates to CASSKGQGHSPLHF.

The V call is TRBV27, the J call TRBJ2-3, with D hard to call. Germline V CDR1 and CDR2: MNHEY, SMNVEV (reference sequence). V dropped 3 bases and J dropped 2 bases, with 9 bases sitting between them. The length of the CDR3 is 14 residues. DNA for the CDR3: TGTGCCAGCAGTTTCGGTCGTTACACAGATACGCAGTATTTT. It codes for CASSFGRYTDTQYF.

The V call is TRBV7-2, the J call TRBJ1-6; a possible D gene is TRBD1 (6 bases). Per germline, CDR1 SGHTA and CDR2 FQGNSA. With 5 bases removed from V and 13 bases from J, the gap between germline ends came to 21 bases. CDR3 length equals 15 residues. CDR3 loop: CASSMPTGLIPPLHF. The CDR3 DNA reads TGTGCCAGCAGCATGCCGACAGGCCTCATTCCCCCCCTCCACTTT.

The chain employs TRBV7-8 and TRBJ1-4, with D perhaps TRBD1 (5 bases). The germline V gene has CDR1 SGHVS and CDR2 FQNEAQ. V was pared by 2 bases and J by 10 bases, with 11 bases between. This CDR3 is 13 amino acids long. As DNA, the CDR3 is TGTGCCAGCAGCTTACAGGGCTCGGGAAAACTGTTTTTT. Encoded protein: CASSLQGSGKLFF.

The rearrangement uses TRBV2 and TRBJ1-2, with 9 bases identical to TRBD1. The V gene end was trimmed by 8 bases and the J gene end by 2 bases; junction bases not matched to a gene: 9. CDR1 SNHLY and CDR2 FYNNEI come from the germline V gene. This CDR3 region has 15 residues. The CDR3 sequence is CASLRDRATNYGYTF. The CDR3 nucleotides are TGTGCCAGCCTCCGGGACAGGGCCACAAACTATGGCTACACCTTC. The full variable domain, completed using reference TRBV2 and TRBJ1-2, is EPEVTQTPSHQVTQMGQEVILRCVPISNHLYFYWYRQILGQKVEFLVSFYNNEISEKSEIFDDQFSVERPDGSNFTLKIRSTKLEDSAMYFCASLRDRATNYGYTFGSGTRLTVV.